These 32 T cell receptor beta chains were sequenced from one sample in a study of blood T cell repertoires in COVID-19. The data were produced by immunoSEQ multiplex PCR, yet TCRdb's version contains in-frame clones alone and is incomplete. The sample includes 50,000 to 80,000 clones, roughly 82% of them seen just once. Sequences were obtained from peripheral blood. The receptors were gathered from a woman in her sixties or seventies with acute or convalescent COVID-19.

The genes are TRBV4-1 and TRBJ2-3; 12 bases are shared with TRBD2. J lost 2 bases, V lost 0 bases, and 9 bases had no gene match. Per germline, CDR1 MGHRA and CDR2 YSYEKL. CDR3 length: 19 amino acids. This CDR3 reads CASSQDFGLAGGATDTQYF. The CDR3 region has the DNA TGCGCCAGCAGCCAAGATTTCGGGCTAGCGGGGGGGGCCACAGATACGCAGTATTTT.

This chain links TRBV2 with TRBJ1-3, with D possibly being TRBD1 (6 bases). The CDR3 consists of 15 residues. Germline CDR1 SNHLY, CDR2 FYNNEI. V was pared by 7 bases and J by 2 bases, with 15 bases between. The CDR3 nucleotides read TGTGCCAGCATCGAATGGGGGCTCGCTGGAAACACCATATATTTT. Protein product: CASIEWGLAGNTIYF. The whole variable domain, filled in from reference TRBV2 and TRBJ1-3, reads EPEVTQTPSHQVTQMGQEVILRCVPISNHLYFYWYRQILGQKVEFLVSFYNNEISEKSEIFDDQFSVERPDGSNFTLKIRSTKLEDSAMYFCASIEWGLAGNTIYFGEGSWLTVV.

This sequence joins TRBV15 and TRBJ1-2, with TRBD1 identical over 8 bases. The length of the CDR3 is 18 residues. Trimming removed 0 bases from V and 1 base from J; junction bases left unmatched: 10. Germline-derived CDR1 and CDR2 are LNHNV and YYDKDF (reference sequence). The CDR3 bases are TGTGCCACCAGCAGAGAAATGGCAGGGGGCAGATTTAACTATGGCTACACCTTC. This codes for CATSREMAGGRFNYGYTF. The variable domain in full, completed from reference TRBV15 and TRBJ1-2, reads DAMVIQNPRYQVTQFGKPVTLSCSQTLNHNVMYWYQQKSSQAPKLLFHYYDKDFNNEADTPDNFQSRRPNTSFCFLDIRSPGLGDTAMYLCATSREMAGGRFNYGYTFGSGTRLTVV.

The chain joins TRBV19 to TRBJ1-1; 10 bases map to TRBD1. The ends lost 5 bases at V and 1 base at J; junction bases unmatched: 7. The germline CDR1 and CDR2 sequences are LNHDA and SQIVND (reference sequence). The CDR3 has 16 amino acids. The CDR3 loop is CASSGRDRGGNTEAFF. CDR3 in DNA: TGTGCCAGTAGTGGGCGGGACAGGGGTGGGAACACTGAAGCTTTCTTT. Full variable domain (missing parts from reference TRBV19 and TRBJ1-1): DGGITQSPKYLFRKEGQNVTLSCEQNLNHDAMYWYRQDPGQGLRLIYYSQIVNDFQKGDIAEGYSVSREKKESFPLTVTSAQKNPTAFYLCASSGRDRGGNTEAFFGQGTRLTVV.

J is TRBJ1-2 and V is TRBV9, with 8 nucleotides matching TRBD1. Germline-derived CDR1 and CDR2 are SGDLS and YYNGEE. This CDR3 has 14 residues. After removal of 4 bases from V and 3 bases from J, the junction contained 5 bases not matched to a gene. The DNA of the CDR3 is TGTGCCAGCAGCCCGCGACAGGGGCACTATGGCTACACCTTC. Amino acid sequence: CASSPRQGHYGYTF.

The V call is TRBV2, the J call TRBJ1-4; 8 nucleotides line up with TRBD1. This CDR3 is 14 amino acids long. Germline assignment: CDR1 SNHLY and CDR2 FYNNEI. V was clipped by 6 bases and J by 8 bases; unmatched bases: 8. The DNA for the CDR3 is TGTGCCAGCAGCGTTACAGGGGGTGGCGAAAAACTGTTTTTT. Residues: CASSVTGGGEKLFF.

The gene calls are TRBV13 and TRBJ2-1, with 8 positions matching TRBD2. There are 15 residues in the CDR3. The V and J ends lost 4 bases and 4 bases, in that order; junction bases with no gene match: 6. The germline CDR1 and CDR2 sequences are PRHDT and FYEKMQ (reference sequence). In DNA, the CDR3 is TGTGCCAGCAGCTCGGGACTAGGAACGTACAATGAGCAGTTCTTC. Translated: CASSSGLGTYNEQFF.

The chain joins TRBV10-1 to TRBJ2-7, with 8 bases identical to TRBD1. V trimming: 0 bases; J trimming: 7 bases; junction bases outside the gene matches: 8. The CDR3 extends over 15 amino acids. The germline V gene encodes CDR1 WNHNN and CDR2 SYGVQD (reference sequence). The CDR3 nucleotides read TGCGCCAGCAGTGAGTCTCCCCAGGGGGCAGGAGAGCAGTACTTC. Protein product: CASSESPQGAGEQYF.

The chain employs TRBV29-1 and TRBJ1-2; TRBD1 agrees at 7 bases. The CDR3 is 13 residues long. The germline V gene has CDR1 SQVTM and CDR2 ANQGSEA. The junction had 6 bases not matched to a gene; V was cut back by 4 bases and J by 4 bases. CDR3: CSVGTDRTYGYTF. The DNA of the CDR3 is TGCAGCGTTGGTACGGACAGGACCTATGGCTACACCTTC. The full variable domain, with the rest looked up from reference TRBV29-1 and TRBJ1-2, is SAVISQKPSRDICQRGTSLTIQCQVDSQVTMMFWYRQQPGQSLTLIATANQGSEATYESGFVIDKFPISRPNLTFSTLTVSNMSPEDSSIYLCSVGTDRTYGYTFGSGTRLTVV.

The chain employs TRBV24-1 and TRBJ2-3; 13 bases align to TRBD2. The J segment lost 4 bases and the V segment lost 7 bases, leaving 4 bases of the junction unmatched. This CDR3 is 15 amino acids long. Germline CDR1 KGHDR, CDR2 SFDVKD. CDR3 DNA sequence: TGTGCCACCAGGTCGGGACTAGCGGGGTCAGATACGCAGTATTTT. Translation gives CATRSGLAGSDTQYF.

The chain couples TRBV6-5 to TRBJ1-3, with D possibly being TRBD1 (5 bases). Germline V gives CDR1 MNHEY, CDR2 SVGAGI. CDR3 length equals 14 residues. V gave up 3 bases and J gave up 4 bases, with 10 bases separating them. The CDR3 here is CASSYRQSGNTIYF. CDR3 sequence (DNA): TGTGCCAGCAGTTATAGACAGTCCGGAAACACCATATATTTT.

The CDR3 DNA reads TGTGCCAGCAGCTTGATTGGGGGGGCCAGCGGGGAGCTGTTTTTT. As protein: CASSLIGGASGELFF. The V gene is TRBV5-4, the J gene TRBJ2-2; D is possibly TRBD2 (7 bases). V lost 1 base and J 7 bases, leaving 14 bases between the germline ends. From germline, CDR1 is SGHNT and CDR2 YYREEE (reference sequence). This CDR3 has 15 residues. Using reference TRBV5-4 and TRBJ2-2 for the parts outside the CDR3, the full variable domain is ETGVTQSPTHLIKTRGQQVTLRCSSQSGHNTVSWYQQALGQGPQFIFQYYREEENGRGNFPPRFSGLQFPNYSSELNVNALELDDSALYLCASSLIGGASGELFFGEGSRLTVL.

V and J are TRBV6-5 and TRBJ1-1; the D is unclear. This CDR3 spans 14 amino acids. Trimming took 5 bases from V and 2 from J, leaving 12 bases between them. Germline V gives CDR1 MNHEY, CDR2 SVGAGI. CDR3 protein: CASSRDRDNTEAFF. The DNA for the CDR3 is TGTGCCAGCAGTCGAGACCGGGATAACACTGAAGCTTTCTTT.

CDR3 bases: TGTGCCATCAGTGTGAACGGGGCCTACGAGCAGTACTTC. Protein product: CAISVNGAYEQYF. The chain links TRBV10-3 to TRBJ2-7; a possible D gene is TRBD2 (5 bases). This CDR3 is built from 13 residues. Trimming removed 4 bases at V and 2 bases at J, with 9 bases between. Germline loops: CDR1 ENHRY, CDR2 SYGVKD.

The CDR3 nucleotides read TGTGCCAGCAGCATGACTAGCGGGGGGCTCTACGAGCAGTACTTC. Protein sequence: CASSMTSGGLYEQYF. The rearrangement links TRBV6-5 to TRBJ2-7; 13 bases are a match to TRBD2. The CDR3 has 15 amino acids. J lost 3 bases, V lost 6 bases, and 5 bases had no gene match. The V gene's germline CDR1 is MNHEY and CDR2 SVGAGI.

This clone was detected only once. V gene TRBV7-3 combines with J gene TRBJ1-1; no clear D gene. This CDR3 has 14 amino acids. Germline V lookup: CDR1 SGHTA, CDR2 FQGTGA. V lost 1 base and J 5 bases, leaving 11 bases between the germline ends. For the CDR3, the DNA is TGTGCCAGCAGCTTAAATCGGGGAGATACTGAAGCTTTCTTT. It encodes CASSLNRGDTEAFF.

This clone was seen just once. The chain uses TRBV6-1 and TRBJ2-2, with D possibly TRBD1 on 6 matching bases. The germline gives CDR1 MNHNS, CDR2 SASEGT. Deletions cut 5 bases from V and 6 bases from J, with 13 bases between. The CDR3 sequence is 14 residues long. The CDR3 DNA reads as TGTGCCAGCAGTATTGGGACAAGGGCCGGGGAGCTGTTTTTT. Translating it yields CASSIGTRAGELFF.

The chain has TRBV7-9 and TRBJ1-2, with TRBD1 matching over 10 bases. The CDR3 contains 16 residues. Germline V gene lookup returns CDR1 SEHNR and CDR2 FQNEAQ (reference sequence). J gave up 4 bases and V 5 bases, and 10 bases lay outside the gene matches. The CDR3 reads CASSTLDRGRLYGYTF. The CDR3 DNA follows: TGTGCCAGCAGCACTCTCGACAGGGGGCGCCTCTATGGCTACACCTTC.

V is TRBV19 and J is TRBJ2-3; D might be TRBD2 (7 bases). This CDR3 has 14 amino acids. Germline assignment: CDR1 LNHDA and CDR2 SQIVND (reference sequence). V was trimmed by 5 bases and J by 4 bases, leaving 13 bases between them. The CDR3 loop is CASSVGGRADTQYF. The CDR3, as DNA: TGTGCCAGTAGTGTGGGGGGGCGGGCAGATACGCAGTATTTT.

The rearrangement uses TRBV2 and TRBJ1-4, with D perhaps matching TRBD1 (6 bases). The CDR3 has 13 residues. In germline, CDR1 is SNHLY, CDR2 FYNNEI. V was clipped by 6 bases and J by 8 bases, with 13 bases between them. The CDR3 DNA is TGTGCCAGCAGCGGGGGGCTTGGGGAAAAACTGTTTTTT. Amino acids: CASSGGLGEKLFF.

J is TRBJ1-4 and V is TRBV19, with D perhaps TRBD1 (5 bases). This CDR3 comprises 14 residues. The germline V and J ends were trimmed by 3 bases and 4 bases, with 9 bases remaining between them. CDR1 is LNHDA, CDR2 SQIVND, per germline (reference sequence). The CDR3 DNA reads TGTGCCAGTAGTATGGAGGGGTTTAATGAAAAACTGTTTTTT. This codes for CASSMEGFNEKLFF.

The chain couples TRBV12-3 or TRBV12-4 to TRBJ2-1, with D maybe TRBD1 (5 bases). V gave up 8 bases and J gave up 8 bases, with 10 bases separating them. The CDR3 spans 11 residues. The CDR3 coding sequence is TGTGCCAGCTCCAGGGTAGATGAGCAGTTCTTC. As protein: CASSRVDEQFF.

V is TRBV5-1 and J is TRBJ2-4; 8 bases line up with TRBD2. The CDR3 is 15 amino acids. Losses at the gene ends were 6 bases for V and 3 bases for J; bases not matched to a gene: 8. From germline, CDR1 is SGHRS and CDR2 YFSETQ. This chain's CDR3 is CASTPGGGDKNIQYF. Written as DNA, the CDR3 is TGCGCCAGCACCCCGGGAGGGGGAGACAAAAACATTCAGTACTTC.

This chain joins TRBV10-3 and TRBJ1-1, with 8 bases fitting TRBD1. The CDR3 sequence is 15 residues long. Germline V gene data show CDR1 as ENHRY and CDR2 as SYGVKD. Trimming at V came to 2 bases and at J to 1 base, leaving 3 bases not matched to a gene. The CDR3 region is CAISEAGTGNTEAFF. CDR3 nucleotide sequence: TGTGCCATCAGTGAGGCCGGGACAGGGAACACTGAAGCTTTCTTT.

The rearrangement links TRBV3-1 (or the pseudogene TRBV3-2) to TRBJ1-6; D is unclear. Germline CDR1 LGHDT, CDR2 YNNKEL (reference sequence). This CDR3 is built from 15 residues. The V and J ends lost 4 bases and 4 bases respectively, with 11 bases between them. CDR3 sequence: CASSPPGSYNSPLHF. CDR3 nucleotide sequence: TGTGCCAGCAGCCCCCCGGGTTCTTATAATTCACCCCTCCACTTT.

This chain connects TRBV11-2 to TRBJ1-1; perhaps TRBD1 as D (5 bases). The CDR3 has 14 amino acids. Trimming took 1 base from V and 4 from J, leaving 10 bases between them. Germline CDR1 SGHAT, CDR2 FQNNGV. CDR3 nucleotides: TGTGCCAGCAGCTTAGGTAGGGGAAGCACTGAAGCTTTCTTT. Amino acids: CASSLGRGSTEAFF.

The chain recombines TRBV9 with TRBJ1-4, with D tentatively TRBD1 (6 bases). V lost 0 bases to trimming and J lost 3 bases, with 6 bases between them. Germline V gene sequence: CDR1 SGDLS, CDR2 YYNGEE. This CDR3 has 14 amino acids. CDR3 protein: CASSVAGANEKLFF. The CDR3, as DNA: TGTGCCAGCAGCGTAGCAGGGGCTAATGAAAAACTGTTTTTT.

This clone was counted between two and nine times. The V gene is TRBV19, the J gene TRBJ1-6; possibly TRBD1 for D (6 bases). V was shortened by 9 bases and J by 9 bases, with 18 bases between the two germline ends. CDR1 is LNHDA, CDR2 SQIVND, per germline (reference sequence). The CDR3 contains 14 residues. The CDR3 sequence: CASKQGQGGSPLHF. CDR3 bases: TGTGCCAGCAAACAGGGTCAGGGTGGTTCACCCCTCCACTTT.

This clone appeared a few times. This chain joins TRBV6-1 and TRBJ1-4; TRBD1 agrees at 8 bases. The germline V gene encodes CDR1 MNHNS and CDR2 SASEGT. The CDR3 sequence is 16 residues long. With 4 bases clipped from V and 8 bases from J, the junction kept 12 bases outside the gene matches. CDR3 nucleotides: TGTGCCAGCAGTGGAATCCCGGACAGGGTGAGAGAAAAACTGTTTTTT. Translating gives CASSGIPDRVREKLFF.

This chain links TRBV5-6 with TRBJ1-1; TRBD1 might be the D (5 bases). With 3 bases removed from V and 3 bases from J, the gap between germline ends came to 9 bases. The CDR3 runs to 13 residues. Germline loops: CDR1 SGHDT, CDR2 YYEEEE. The CDR3 reads CASSSGGYTEAFF. As DNA, the CDR3 is TGTGCCAGCAGCTCCGGGGGGTACACTGAAGCTTTCTTT.

On this clone: The same CDR3 is also encoded by other DNA sequences in this sample. CDR3 region: CSVEGQGGYEQYF. The CDR3 nucleotides are TGCAGCGTTGAAGGGCAGGGAGGGTACGAGCAGTACTTC. The J gene is TRBJ2-7, the V gene TRBV29-1; 7 positions match TRBD2. V shed 1 base and J 4 bases; nucleotides not matched to a gene: 4. CDR3 size: 13 residues. The germline CDR1 and CDR2 sequences are SQVTM and ANQGSEA.

V is TRBV2 and J is TRBJ1-1; 7 bases map to TRBD1. There are 15 residues in the CDR3. V was pared by 4 bases and J by 5 bases, with 10 bases of the junction left unmatched. Germline assignment: CDR1 SNHLY and CDR2 FYNNEI. The CDR3 sequence is CASSGRTGGGTEAFF. Written as DNA, the CDR3 is TGTGCCAGCAGTGGACGGACAGGAGGAGGGACTGAAGCTTTCTTT.